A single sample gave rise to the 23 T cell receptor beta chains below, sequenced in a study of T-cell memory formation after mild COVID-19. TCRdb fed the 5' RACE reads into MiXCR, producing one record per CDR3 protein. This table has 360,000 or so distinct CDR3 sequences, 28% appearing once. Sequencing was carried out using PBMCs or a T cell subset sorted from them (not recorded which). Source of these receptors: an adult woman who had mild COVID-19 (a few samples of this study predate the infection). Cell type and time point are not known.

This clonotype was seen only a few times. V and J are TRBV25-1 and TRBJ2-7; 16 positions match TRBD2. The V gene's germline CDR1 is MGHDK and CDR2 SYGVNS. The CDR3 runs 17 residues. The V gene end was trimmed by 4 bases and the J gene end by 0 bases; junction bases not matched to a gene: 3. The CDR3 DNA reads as TGTGCCAGCAGTGGGGGACTAGCGGGAGGGAGCTCCTACGAGCAGTACTTC. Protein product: CASSGGLAGGSSYEQYF.

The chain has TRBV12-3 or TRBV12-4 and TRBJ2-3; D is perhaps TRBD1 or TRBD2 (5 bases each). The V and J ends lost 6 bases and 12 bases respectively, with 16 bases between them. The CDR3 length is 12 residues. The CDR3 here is CASRPDGASQYF. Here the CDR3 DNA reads TGTGCCAGCAGACCCGACGGGGCTAGTCAGTATTTT.

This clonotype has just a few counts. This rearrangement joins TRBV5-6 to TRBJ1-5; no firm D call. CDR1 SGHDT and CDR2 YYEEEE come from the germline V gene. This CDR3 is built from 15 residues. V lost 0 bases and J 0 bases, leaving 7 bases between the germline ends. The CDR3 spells CASSLGQVSNQPQHF. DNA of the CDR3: TGTGCCAGCAGCTTGGGCCAGGTTAGCAATCAGCCCCAGCATTTT.

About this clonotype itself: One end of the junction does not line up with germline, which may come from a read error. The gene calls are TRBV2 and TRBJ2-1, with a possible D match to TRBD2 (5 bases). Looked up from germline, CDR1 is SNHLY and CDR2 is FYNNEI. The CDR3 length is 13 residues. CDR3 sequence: CASRPAALNEQFF. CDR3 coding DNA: TGTGCGAGCAGGCCAGCGGCACTGAATGAGCAGTTCTTC. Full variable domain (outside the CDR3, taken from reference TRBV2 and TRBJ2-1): EPEVTQTPSHQVTQMGQEVILRCVPISNHLYFYWYRQILGQKVEFLVSFYNNEISEKSEIFDDQFSVERPDGSNFTLKIRSTKLEDSAMYFCASRPAALNEQFFGPGTRLTVL.

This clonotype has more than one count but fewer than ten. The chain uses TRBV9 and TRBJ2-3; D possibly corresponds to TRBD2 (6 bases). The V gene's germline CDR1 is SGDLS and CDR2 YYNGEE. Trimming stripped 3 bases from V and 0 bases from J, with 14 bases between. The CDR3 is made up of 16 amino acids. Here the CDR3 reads CASSGGLTRSTDTQYF. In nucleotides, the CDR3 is TGTGCCAGCAGCGGTGGACTAACGAGAAGCACAGATACGCAGTATTTT.

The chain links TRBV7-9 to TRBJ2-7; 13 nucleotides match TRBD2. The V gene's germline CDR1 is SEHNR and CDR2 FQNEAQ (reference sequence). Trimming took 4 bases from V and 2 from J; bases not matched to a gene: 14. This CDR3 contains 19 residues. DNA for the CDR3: TGTGCCAGCAGCTCGTCGACTAGCGGGAGGATTGGGCGGCCCTACGAGCAGTACTTC. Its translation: CASSSSTSGRIGRPYEQYF.

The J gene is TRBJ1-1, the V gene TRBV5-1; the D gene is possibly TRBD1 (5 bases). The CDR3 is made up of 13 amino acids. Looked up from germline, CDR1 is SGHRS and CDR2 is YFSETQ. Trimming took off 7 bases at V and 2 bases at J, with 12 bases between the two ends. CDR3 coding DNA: TGCGCCAGCGGGGCGCAGCCAAACACTGAAGCTTTCTTT. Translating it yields CASGAQPNTEAFF.

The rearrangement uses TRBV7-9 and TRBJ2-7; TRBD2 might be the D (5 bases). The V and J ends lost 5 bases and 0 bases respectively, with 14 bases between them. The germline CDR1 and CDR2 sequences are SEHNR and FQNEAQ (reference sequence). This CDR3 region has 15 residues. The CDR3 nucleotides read TGTGCCAGCAGCACCCGGGGAGATAGCTCCTACGAGCAGTACTTC. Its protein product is CASSTRGDSSYEQYF.

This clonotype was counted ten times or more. This CDR3 is CASSLPRMRGSYNEQFF. DNA of the CDR3: TGTGCCAGCAGCTTACCCCGAATGAGGGGGTCCTACAATGAGCAGTTCTTC. This rearrangement joins TRBV7-8 to TRBJ2-1, with D possibly TRBD1 on 6 matching bases. Per germline, CDR1 SGHVS and CDR2 FQNEAQ. Between the trimmed V and J ends, which lost 2 bases and 1 base, there was a span of 15 bases. The CDR3 runs 17 residues. The complete variable domain, with remaining parts taken from reference TRBV7-8 and TRBJ2-1, reads GAGVSQSPRYKVAKRGQDVALRCDPISGHVSLFWYQQALGQGPEFLTYFQNEAQLDKSGLPSDRFFAERPEGSVSTLKIQRTQQEDSAVYLCASSLPRMRGSYNEQFFGPGTRLTVL.

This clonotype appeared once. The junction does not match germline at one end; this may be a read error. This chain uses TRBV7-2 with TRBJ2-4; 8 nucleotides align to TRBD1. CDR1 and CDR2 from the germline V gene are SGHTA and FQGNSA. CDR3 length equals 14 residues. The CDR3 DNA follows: TGTGCGAGCAGCTTAGGGCAGGGGGCGAACATTCAGTACTTC. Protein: CASSLGQGANIQYF. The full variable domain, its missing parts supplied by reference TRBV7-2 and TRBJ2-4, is GAGVSQSPSNKVTEKGKDVELRCDPISGHTALYWYRQSLGQGLEFLIYFQGNSAPDKSGLPSDRFSAERTGGSVSTLTIQRTQQEDSAVYLCASSLGQGANIQYFGAGTRLSVL.

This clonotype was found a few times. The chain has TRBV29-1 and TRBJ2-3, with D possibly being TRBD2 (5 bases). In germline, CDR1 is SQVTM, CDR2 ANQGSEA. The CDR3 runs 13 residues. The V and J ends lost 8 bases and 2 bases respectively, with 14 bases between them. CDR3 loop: CSLEDFDTDTQYF. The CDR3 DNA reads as TGCAGCCTGGAGGACTTTGACACAGATACGCAGTATTTT.

The chain's CDR3 is CSANPPGQGVGETQYF. The DNA for the CDR3 is TGCAGTGCTAACCCTCCGGGACAGGGAGTGGGAGAGACCCAGTACTTC. V and J are TRBV20-1 and TRBJ2-5; 9 positions agree with TRBD1. The CDR3 is made up of 16 amino acids. The junction had 13 bases not matched to a gene; V was cut back by 4 bases and J by 4 bases. The germline V gene has CDR1 DFQATT and CDR2 SNEGSKA (reference sequence).

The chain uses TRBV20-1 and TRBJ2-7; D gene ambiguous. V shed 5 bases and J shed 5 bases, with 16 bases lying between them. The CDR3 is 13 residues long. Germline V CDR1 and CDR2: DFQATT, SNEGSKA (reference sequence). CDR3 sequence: CSALLLQVNEQYF. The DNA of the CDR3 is TGCAGTGCTCTCCTATTGCAGGTGAACGAGCAGTACTTC.

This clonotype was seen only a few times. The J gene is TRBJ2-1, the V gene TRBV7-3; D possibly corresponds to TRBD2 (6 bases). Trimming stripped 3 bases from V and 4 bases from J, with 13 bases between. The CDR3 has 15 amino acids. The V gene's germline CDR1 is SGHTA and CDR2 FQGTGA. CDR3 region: CASSFISGSYNEQFF. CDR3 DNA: TGTGCCAGCAGCTTCATTAGCGGTTCTTACAATGAGCAGTTCTTC.

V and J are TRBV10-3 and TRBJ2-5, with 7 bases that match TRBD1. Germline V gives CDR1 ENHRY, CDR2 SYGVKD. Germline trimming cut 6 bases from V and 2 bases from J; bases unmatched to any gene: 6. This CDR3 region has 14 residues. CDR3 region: CAIRPGTAQETQYF. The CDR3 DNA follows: TGTGCCATCAGGCCCGGGACAGCTCAAGAGACCCAGTACTTC.

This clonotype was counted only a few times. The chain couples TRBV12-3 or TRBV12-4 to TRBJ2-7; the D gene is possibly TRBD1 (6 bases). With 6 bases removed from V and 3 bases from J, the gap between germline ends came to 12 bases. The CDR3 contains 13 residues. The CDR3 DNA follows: TGTGCCAGCAGGTCAGGGGCGGGCTACGAGCAGTACTTC. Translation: CASRSGAGYEQYF.

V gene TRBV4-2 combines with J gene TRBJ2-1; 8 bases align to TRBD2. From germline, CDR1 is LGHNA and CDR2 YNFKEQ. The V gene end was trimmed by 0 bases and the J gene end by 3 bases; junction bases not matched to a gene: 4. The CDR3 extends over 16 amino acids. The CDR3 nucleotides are TGTGCCAGCAGCCAAGATAACAGCGGGAGCTACAATGAGCAGTTCTTC. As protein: CASSQDNSGSYNEQFF.

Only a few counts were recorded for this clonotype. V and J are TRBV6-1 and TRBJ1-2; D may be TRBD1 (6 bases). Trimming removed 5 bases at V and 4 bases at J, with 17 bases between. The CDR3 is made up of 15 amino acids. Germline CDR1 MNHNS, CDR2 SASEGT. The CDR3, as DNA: TGTGCCAGCAGTAAAGGTCTACAGGGAAGCTATGGCTACACCTTC. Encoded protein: CASSKGLQGSYGYTF.

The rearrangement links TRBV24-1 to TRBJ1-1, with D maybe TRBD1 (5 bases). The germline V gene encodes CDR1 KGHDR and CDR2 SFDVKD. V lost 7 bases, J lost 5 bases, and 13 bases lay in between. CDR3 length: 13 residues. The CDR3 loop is CATREGPWTEAFF. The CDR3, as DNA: TGTGCCACCAGGGAGGGGCCGTGGACTGAAGCTTTCTTT.

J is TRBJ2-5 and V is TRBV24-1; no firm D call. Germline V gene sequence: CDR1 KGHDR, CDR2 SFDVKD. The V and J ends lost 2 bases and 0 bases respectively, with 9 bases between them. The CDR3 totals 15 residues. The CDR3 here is CATSDSTEYQETQYF. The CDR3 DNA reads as TGTGCCACCAGTGATTCGACCGAGTACCAAGAGACCCAGTACTTC.

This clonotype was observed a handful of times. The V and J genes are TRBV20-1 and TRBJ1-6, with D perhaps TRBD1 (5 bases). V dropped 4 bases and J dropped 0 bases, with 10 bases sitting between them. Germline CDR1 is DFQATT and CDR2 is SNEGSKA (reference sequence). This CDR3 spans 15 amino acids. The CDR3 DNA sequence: TGCAGTGCTATCGGGGGAAACTCCTATAATTCACCCCTCCACTTT. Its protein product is CSAIGGNSYNSPLHF.

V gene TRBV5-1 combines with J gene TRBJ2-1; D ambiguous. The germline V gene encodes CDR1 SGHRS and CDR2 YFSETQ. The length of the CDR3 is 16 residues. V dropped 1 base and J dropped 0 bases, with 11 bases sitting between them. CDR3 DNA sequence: TGCGCCAGCAGCTTGCGGCAGGAGAGCTCCTACAATGAGCAGTTCTTC. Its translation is CASSLRQESSYNEQFF. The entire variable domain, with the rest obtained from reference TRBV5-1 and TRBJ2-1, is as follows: KAGVTQTPRYLIKTRGQQVTLSCSPISGHRSVSWYQQTPGQGLQFLFEYFSETQRNKGNFPGRFSGRQFSNSRSEMNVSTLELGDSALYLCASSLRQESSYNEQFFGPGTRLTVL.

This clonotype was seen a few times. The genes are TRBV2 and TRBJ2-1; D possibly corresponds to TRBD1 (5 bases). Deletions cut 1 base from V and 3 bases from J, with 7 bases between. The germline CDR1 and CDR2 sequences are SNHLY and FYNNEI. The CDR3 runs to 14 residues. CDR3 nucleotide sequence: TGTGCCAGCAGTGAAGGAAGGGGCTACAATGAGCAGTTCTTC. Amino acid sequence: CASSEGRGYNEQFF.